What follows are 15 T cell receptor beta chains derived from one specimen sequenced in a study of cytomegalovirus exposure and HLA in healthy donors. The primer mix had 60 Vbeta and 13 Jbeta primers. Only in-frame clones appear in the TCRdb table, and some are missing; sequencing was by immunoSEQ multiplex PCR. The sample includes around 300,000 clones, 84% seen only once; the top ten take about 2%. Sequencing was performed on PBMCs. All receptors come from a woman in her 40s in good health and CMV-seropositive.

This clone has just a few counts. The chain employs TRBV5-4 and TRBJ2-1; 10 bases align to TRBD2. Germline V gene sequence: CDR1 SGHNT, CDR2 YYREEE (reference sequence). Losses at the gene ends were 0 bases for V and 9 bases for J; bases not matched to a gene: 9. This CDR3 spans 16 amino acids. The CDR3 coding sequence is TGTGCCAGCAGCTTGGCCTTTAGCGGGAGGCTCGGTGAGCAGTTCTTC. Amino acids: CASSLAFSGRLGEQFF.

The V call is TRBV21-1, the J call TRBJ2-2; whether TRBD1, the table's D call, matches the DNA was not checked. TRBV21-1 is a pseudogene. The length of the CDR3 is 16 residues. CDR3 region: CASSKVDRGHTGELFF. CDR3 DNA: TGTGCCAGCAGCAAAGTGGACAGGGGGCACACCGGGGAGCTGTTTTTT.

The CDR3 protein is CASSLAEHLGYEQYF. The CDR3 DNA reads TGTGCCAGCAGCTTGGCGGAGCACCTTGGGTACGAGCAGTACTTC. The rearrangement uses TRBV7-9 and TRBJ2-7; D remains unclear. V was trimmed by 3 bases and J by 4 bases, leaving 16 bases between them. The CDR3 loop spans 15 amino acids. The germline V gene has CDR1 SEHNR and CDR2 FQNEAQ (reference sequence).

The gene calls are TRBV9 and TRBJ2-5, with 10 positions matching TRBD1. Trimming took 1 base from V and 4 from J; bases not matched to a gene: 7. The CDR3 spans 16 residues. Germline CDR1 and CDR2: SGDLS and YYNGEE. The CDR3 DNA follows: TGTGCCAGCAGCGTAACGGGACAGGGGTTAAGAGAGACCCAGTACTTC. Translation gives CASSVTGQGLRETQYF.

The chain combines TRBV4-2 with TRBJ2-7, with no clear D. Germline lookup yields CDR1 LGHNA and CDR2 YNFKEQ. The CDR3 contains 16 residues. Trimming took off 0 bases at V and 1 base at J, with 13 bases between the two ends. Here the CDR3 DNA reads TGTGCCAGCAGCCAAGAGAGACTCGAGAAGTCCTACGAGCAGTACTTC. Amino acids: CASSQERLEKSYEQYF.

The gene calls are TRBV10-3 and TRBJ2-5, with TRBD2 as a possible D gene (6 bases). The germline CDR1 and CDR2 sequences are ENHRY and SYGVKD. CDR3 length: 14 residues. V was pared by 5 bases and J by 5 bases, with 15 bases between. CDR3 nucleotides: TGTGCCATCAGTCTCGACCACAGCGGGGAGACCCAGTACTTC. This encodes CAISLDHSGETQYF.

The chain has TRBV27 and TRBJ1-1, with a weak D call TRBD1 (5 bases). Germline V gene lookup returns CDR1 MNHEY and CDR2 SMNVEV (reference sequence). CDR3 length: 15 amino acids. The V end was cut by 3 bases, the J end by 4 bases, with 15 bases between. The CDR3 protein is CASSFGAPTGTEAFF. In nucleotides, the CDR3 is TGTGCCAGCAGTTTTGGGGCCCCGACGGGCACTGAAGCTTTCTTT.

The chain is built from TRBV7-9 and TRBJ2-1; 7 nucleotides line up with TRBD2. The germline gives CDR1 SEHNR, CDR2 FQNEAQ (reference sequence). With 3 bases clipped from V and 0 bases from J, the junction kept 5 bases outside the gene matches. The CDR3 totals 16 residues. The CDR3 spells CASSFTAGSSYNEQFF. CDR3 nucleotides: TGTGCCAGCAGCTTTACAGCGGGGAGCTCCTACAATGAGCAGTTCTTC. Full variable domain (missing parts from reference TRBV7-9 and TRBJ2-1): DTGVSQNPRHKITKRGQNVTFRCDPISEHNRLYWYRQTLGQGPEFLTYFQNEAQLEKSRLLSDRFSAERPKGSFSTLEIQRTEQGDSAMYLCASSFTAGSSYNEQFFGPGTRLTVL.

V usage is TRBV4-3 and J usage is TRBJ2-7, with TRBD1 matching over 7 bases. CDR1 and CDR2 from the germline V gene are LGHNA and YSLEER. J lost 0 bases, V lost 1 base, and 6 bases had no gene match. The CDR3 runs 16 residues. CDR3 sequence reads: CASSQGGQASSYEQYF. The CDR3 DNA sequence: TGCGCCAGCAGCCAAGGAGGACAGGCGAGCTCCTACGAGCAGTACTTC.

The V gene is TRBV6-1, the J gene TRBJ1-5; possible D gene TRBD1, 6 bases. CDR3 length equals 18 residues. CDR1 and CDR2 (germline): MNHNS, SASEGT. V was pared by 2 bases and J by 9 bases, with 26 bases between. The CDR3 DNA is TGTGCCAGCAGTGAACTCGGAGTGGGGGGGCCAGAGAATTGGCCCCAGCATTTT. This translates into CASSELGVGGPENWPQHF.

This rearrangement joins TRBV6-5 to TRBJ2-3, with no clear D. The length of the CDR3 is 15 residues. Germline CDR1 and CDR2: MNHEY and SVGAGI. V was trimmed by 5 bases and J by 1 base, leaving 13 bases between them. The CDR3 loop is CASSLTPAGTDTQYF. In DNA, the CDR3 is TGTGCCAGCAGTCTGACTCCGGCGGGCACAGATACGCAGTATTTT.

The CDR3 here is CASSWGQGGGEQFF. The CDR3, as DNA: TGTGCCAGCAGCTGGGGACAGGGAGGTGGTGAGCAGTTCTTC. The genes are TRBV7-2 and TRBJ2-1; 9 bases match TRBD1. Germline CDR1 is SGHTA and CDR2 is FQGNSA. V lost 4 bases, J lost 9 bases, and 7 bases stayed unmatched. The CDR3 is 14 residues long.

The CDR3 loop is CAWGGRGVNQPQHF. For the CDR3, the DNA is TGTGCCTGGGGAGGCAGGGGAGTCAATCAGCCCCAGCATTTT. The chain combines TRBV30 with TRBJ1-5; maybe TRBD1 (6 bases). CDR3 length: 14 amino acids. Germline lookup yields CDR1 GTSNPN and CDR2 SVGIG (reference sequence). V gave up 5 bases and J gave up 3 bases, with 14 bases separating them.

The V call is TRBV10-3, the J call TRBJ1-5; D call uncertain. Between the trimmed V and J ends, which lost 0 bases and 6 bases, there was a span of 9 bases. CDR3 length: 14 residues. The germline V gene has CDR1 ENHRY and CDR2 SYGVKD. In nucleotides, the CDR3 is TGTGCCATCAGTGAGTCGACTTTCGCTCAGCCCCAGCATTTT. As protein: CAISESTFAQPQHF.

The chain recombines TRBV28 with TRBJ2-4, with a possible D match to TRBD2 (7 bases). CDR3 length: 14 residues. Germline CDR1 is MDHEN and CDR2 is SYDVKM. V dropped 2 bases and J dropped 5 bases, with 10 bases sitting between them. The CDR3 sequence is CASSLRGAQNIQYF. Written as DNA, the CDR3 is TGTGCCAGCAGTTTACGGGGGGCCCAAAACATTCAGTACTTC.